A selection of T cell receptor beta chains follows, all from one sample in a study of cytomegalovirus exposure and HLA in healthy donors. The data were produced by immunoSEQ multiplex PCR, yet TCRdb's version contains in-frame clones alone and is incomplete. The data show 85,000 to 130,000 clones, around 76% seen once. Input material: PBMCs. All receptors come from a woman between 50 and 59 years old in good health and CMV-seropositive. Each CDR3 is given with its conserved first and last residue. D genes are given only for firm matches. The size of a clone is reported for some rows only, either as once, few or many, or as a class for expanded clones.

d_call | j_call | v_call | clone_size | cdr3_length | cdr3_nt | cdr3_aa
TRBD2 | TRBJ2-2 | TRBV7-9 | NA | 11 | TGCCTGGCGGGGGGAAACGGGGAGCTGTTTTTT | CLAGGNGELFF
TRBD1 | TRBJ2-7 | TRBV5-1 | NA | 15 | TGCGCCAGCAGCTCCCTTGGGACAGGGGTATACGAGCAGTACTTC | CASSSLGTGVYEQYF
NA | TRBJ1-2 | TRBV6-5 | few | 12 | TGTGCCAGCACTCAGGGGAACTATGGCTACACCTTC | CASTQGNYGYTF
NA | TRBJ2-2 | TRBV18 | NA | 16 | TGTGCCAGCTCACCACGACAGGGACTGAACACCGGGGAGCTGTTTTTT | CASSPRQGLNTGELFF
NA | TRBJ2-1 | TRBV20-1 | NA | 10 | TGCAGTGCTAGTTTAGATGAGCAGTTCTTC | CSASLDEQFF
NA | TRBJ2-7 | TRBV5-4 | NA | 13 | TGTGCCAGCAGCCAAGACAGCCATTTGGAGCAGTACTTC | CASSQDSHLEQYF
TRBD1 | TRBJ2-7 | TRBV2 | NA | 17 | TGTGCCAGCAGTGACGGGACAGGGGGGATTGTTACCTACGAGCAGTACTTC | CASSDGTGGIVTYEQYF
NA | TRBJ1-1 | TRBV7-8 | NA | 14 | TGTGCCAGCAGCTTAGGACTTCTGAACACTGAAGCTTTCTTT | CASSLGLLNTEAFF
NA | TRBJ1-5 | TRBV2 | NA | 13 | TGTGCCAGCATCCAAGAGGTAACTCAGCCCCAGCATTTT | CASIQEVTQPQHF
TRBD1 | TRBJ1-1 | TRBV13 | NA | 14 | TGTGCCAGCAGCGAGGGACAGGGGAACACTGAAGCTTTCTTT | CASSEGQGNTEAFF
TRBD1 | TRBJ2-7 | TRBV30 | NA | 13 | TGTGCCTGGAAGGGACAGAGCTCCTACGAGCAGTACTTC | CAWKGQSSYEQYF
TRBD2 | TRBJ2-1 | TRBV10-3 | NA | 14 | TGTGCCATCAGGAGGCGGGAGCTCGGCAATGAGCAGTTCTTC | CAIRRRELGNEQFF
NA | TRBJ2-1 | TRBV6-1 | NA | 14 | TGTGCCAGCAGTGAGGGCCCTCGCTACAATGAGCAGTTCTTC | CASSEGPRYNEQFF
NA | TRBJ1-2 | TRBV2 | NA | 15 | TGTGCCAGCAGTGAATCGCGGCAGGGCCTTGATGGCTACACCTTC | CASSESRQGLDGYTF
TRBD2 | TRBJ2-3 | TRBV10-1 | NA | 19 | TGCGCCAGCAGTGAGAGTGGGAGAATAGCGGGGGCCAGCACAGATACGCAGTATTTT | CASSESGRIAGASTDTQYF
NA | TRBJ1-6 | TRBV2 | NA | 13 | TGTGCCACCCAACGCGGGGAAATCTCACCCCTCCACTTT | CATQRGEISPLHF
NA | TRBJ1-1 | TRBV7-6 | NA | 14 | TGTGCCAGCAGCTTGCGGCATTTGAGCACTGAAGCTTTCTTT | CASSLRHLSTEAFF
NA | TRBJ1-4 | TRBV15 | once | 15 | TGTGCCACCAGCAGTGACGGGGCAACTAATGAAAAACTGTTTTTT | CATSSDGATNEKLFF
NA | TRBJ1-4 | TRBV9 | NA | 13 | TGTGCCAGCAGCGCTGCAACTAATGAAAAACTGTTTTTT | CASSAATNEKLFF
TRBD1 | TRBJ1-4 | TRBV2 | NA | 14 | TGTGCCAGCAGTACAGGGGGCTCCAATGAAAAACTGTTTTTT | CASSTGGSNEKLFF
TRBD1 | TRBJ2-3 | TRBV7-3 | NA | 15 | TGTGCCAGCAGCTTGCAGGGGGCGGGGACAGATACGCAGTATTTT | CASSLQGAGTDTQYF
TRBD2 | TRBJ2-7 | TRBV19 | NA | 15 | TGTGCCAGTAGTTCGGGACTAGCGGGATCCTACGAGCAGTACTTC | CASSSGLAGSYEQYF
NA | TRBJ2-6 | TRBV27 | NA | 17 | TGTGCCAGCAGTTTATCGTGGGGCAGGGCTGGGGCCAACGTCCTGACTTTC | CASSLSWGRAGANVLTF
NA | TRBJ1-5 | TRBV10-2 | NA | 17 | TGCGCCAGCAGAATGGGCACGCCTCCCTTTGGCAATCAGCCCCAGCATTTT | CASRMGTPPFGNQPQHF
NA | TRBJ2-3 | TRBV2 | NA | 14 | TGTGCCAGCAATCGCCGCCTAAGCACAGATACGCAGTATTTT | CASNRRLSTDTQYF
TRBD2 | TRBJ2-5 | TRBV5-1 | NA | 16 | TGCGCCAGCAGCTTGATACTAGCGGGAGGGCAAGAGACCCAGTACTTC | CASSLILAGGQETQYF
TRBD2 | TRBJ2-7 | TRBV2 | NA | 17 | TGTGCCAGCAGCCGTCGGAGGACTAGCGGGCCCACCTACGAGCAGTACTTC | CASSRRRTSGPTYEQYF
TRBD2 | TRBJ2-7 | TRBV7-8 | NA | 17 | TGTGCCAGCAGCGTAACCGGGACTAGCGGAGCCTTTACCGAGCAGTACTTC | CASSVTGTSGAFTEQYF
NA | TRBJ2-2 | TRBV18 | few | 12 | TGTGCCAGCTCACACAGCACCGGGGAGCTGTTTTTT | CASSHSTGELFF
NA | TRBJ2-7 | TRBV14 | NA | 14 | TGTGCCAGCAGCCAAAATTATGCCTTCTACGAGCAGTACTTC | CASSQNYAFYEQYF
TRBD1 | TRBJ1-2 | TRBV19 | NA | 13 | TGTGCCAGTACCTGGGACAGGGAGGTTGGCTACACCTTC | CASTWDREVGYTF
NA | TRBJ1-2 | TRBV19 | NA | 13 | TGTGCCAGTAGGGAGGGTAAGCCCTATGGCTACACCTTC | CASREGKPYGYTF
NA | TRBJ2-3 | TRBV5-4 | few | 14 | TGTGCCAGCAGCTTGGGCATGGGGGGAGATACGCAGTATTTT | CASSLGMGGDTQYF